The rows below give T cell receptor beta chains drawn from one sample of a study of metastatic and nonmetastatic thyroid tumors. Using MiXCR, TCRdb re-called clones from the PCR reads. The data hold approximately 20,000 clones, with roughly 36% observed a single time. Sequenced: tumor tissue. All receptors come from a male donor with papillary thyroid cancer or a benign thyroid nodule (not recorded which). Some clones in this sample may be carry-over from other donors' samples. Each CDR3 is given with its conserved first and last residue.

TRBV20-1 CSASVDRHTEAFF
TRBV2 CATTSATYEQYF
TRBV14 CASSQDKGIPTNEKLFF
TRBV27 CASSFGPSGSRGELFF
TRBV19 CASSVLAGGPNEQFF
TRBV4-1 CASSLRGEQFF
TRBV2 CASTPAWSSYEQYF
TRBV5-1 CASSSYRDRASYEQYF
TRBV10-3 CAISSTGGGYTF
TRBV6-2/TRBV6-3 CASSYSTVTYTYEQYF